This T cell receptor beta chain was retrieved from a study of blood T cell repertoires in COVID-19. Study context: Samples taken during acute and convalescent COVID-19 were collected in the United States, Italy and Spain.

Trimming cost V 5 bases and J 1 base; bases outside gene matches: 9. The CDR3 is 18 amino acids. The V gene's germline CDR1 is MNHEY and CDR2 SVGEGT. Assay: immunoSEQ multiplex PCR; the TCRdb copy retains only in-frame clones and omits some. The data show about 200,000 clones, 65% to 90% seen once. This clonotype was sampled from an older woman with COVID-19, enrolled during active disease. The chain couples TRBV6-2 or TRBV6-3 to TRBJ1-5; the match to TRBD1 covers 12 bases. Source material: peripheral blood. Here the CDR3 reads CASSGKGQGALSNQPQHF. The DNA of the CDR3 is TGTGCCAGCAGTGGGAAGGGACAGGGGGCACTCAGCAATCAGCCCCAGCATTTT.